The T cell receptor beta chain described here comes from a study of post-analysis software for immune sequencing data. Findings and caveats of the study: Patients had higher frequencies than controls of about 5 TRBV segments, including TRBV5-6, TRBV5-1 and TRBV20-1. Normalized Chao1 diversity in multiple sclerosis patients fell significantly below that of controls. Samples made in the same batch grouped tightly together by F measure.

This CDR3 spans 13 amino acids. Trimming took 7 bases from V and 2 from J, leaving 12 bases between them. Germline assignment: CDR1 SGHTA and CDR2 FQGNSA. Concerning this clonotype itself: Antigen specificity is unknown. A read error may explain this, as a much larger clone is one base away.

Included in the TCR beta cDNA libraries were unique molecular identifiers. TCRdb itself ran the PCR reads through MiXCR, one entry per CDR3 protein. Here the sample spans approximately 260,000 distinct CDR3 sequences, about 38% being singletons. The source of this sequence is a girl aged 10 to 17 with multiple sclerosis. The V gene is TRBV7-2, the J gene TRBJ2-7; D is ambiguous. The sample was blood. The CDR3 DNA reads TGTGCCAGCAACTTGTCCAGGACCTACGAGCAGTACTTC. Amino acid sequence: CASNLSRTYEQYF. Full variable domain (missing parts from reference TRBV7-2 and TRBJ2-7): GAGVSQSPSNKVTEKGKDVELRCDPISGHTALYWYRQSLGQGLEFLIYFQGNSAPDKSGLPSDRFSAERTGGSVSTLTIQRTQQEDSAVYLCASNLSRTYEQYFGPGTRLTVT.